This T cell receptor (beta chain) was profiled in a study of CD8 T cells in Susac syndrome. General observations from the study: The study's TCR sequencing and HLA analysis covered a relatively small number of individuals, and the study acknowledged this.

Reverse transcription of about 0.5 to 1 ug RNA used random hexamers. An immunoSEQ multiplex PCR generated amplified TCR beta CDR3 products spanning 54 Vbeta and 13 Jbeta. One entry per CDR3 protein, called by TCRdb with MiXCR from the immunoSEQ multiplex PCR reads. This repertoire shows approximately 200,000 distinct CDR3 sequences, more than 90% found once; its top ten account for roughly 0.088%. TCR beta sequencing covered blood CD8+ and CD4+ T cells. TEMRA cells were FACS-enriched, with CD8+ and CD4+ T cells isolated negatively. CDR3 length: 13 residues. Germline V gives CDR1 DFQATT, CDR2 SNEGSKA (reference sequence). V was shortened by 1 base and J by 0 bases, with 6 bases between the two germline ends. In regard to this clonotype: Its antigen remains unknown.

The origin of this receptor is a human donor with multiple sclerosis. Sequencing used CD4+ T cells from PBMCs. The chain uses TRBV20-1 and TRBJ1-2; D remains ambiguous. CDR3 sequence reads: CSARVQANYGYTF. The CDR3 coding sequence is TGCAGTGCTAGAGTCCAAGCTAACTATGGCTACACCTTC.